Each of the 8 T cell receptor beta chains below was sequenced from the same sample in a study of T-cell reconstitution after alpha-beta-depleted transplantation in children. Unique molecular identifiers were incorporated into the prepared TCRbeta library. From the PCR reads, TCRdb called clonotypes with MiXCR, one entry per CDR3 protein. Among about 400,000 distinct CDR3 sequences listed, 15% to 20% were seen once. The source was PBMCs, mostly from graft donor cells, collected 360 days after TCRalphabeta/CD19-depleted stem cell transplant. All receptors come from a boy under two years old who had a stem cell transplant for Wiskott-Aldrich syndrome, so the T cells may come from the graft donor.

This clonotype was detected a few times. This chain connects TRBV7-2 to TRBJ2-3, with 9 nucleotides matching TRBD2. CDR1 and CDR2 (germline): SGHTA, FQGNSA. Trimming removed 4 bases from V and 1 base from J; junction bases left unmatched: 6. The CDR3 length is 16 residues. The CDR3 DNA follows: TGTGCCAGCAGCTCAATAGCGGGAGAGGGCACAGATACGCAGTATTTT. Protein sequence: CASSSIAGEGTDTQYF.

The V gene is TRBV7-9, the J gene TRBJ1-2; D not certain. The germline V gene encodes CDR1 SEHNR and CDR2 FQNEAQ (reference sequence). The CDR3 runs 11 residues. Trimming left V 5 bases short and J 5 bases short, with 6 bases between. The CDR3 DNA reads as TGTGCCAGCAGCAAACAGTATGGCTACACCTTC. Translated, it gives CASSKQYGYTF.

The CDR3 coding sequence is TGTGCCACCAGTGATCCCCCCTACAATGAGCAGTTCTTC. It specifies CATSDPPYNEQFF. This chain links TRBV24-1 with TRBJ2-1, with D unresolved. With 3 bases removed from V and 2 bases from J, the gap between germline ends came to 4 bases. The length of the CDR3 is 13 residues. Germline loops: CDR1 KGHDR, CDR2 SFDVKD.

The chain joins TRBV4-1 to TRBJ1-1, with unresolved D. Germline-derived CDR1 and CDR2 are MGHRA and YSYEKL. Trimming pared 3 bases from V and 4 bases from J, leaving 12 bases between. This CDR3 region has 14 residues. The CDR3: CASSQRAVTTEAFF. In nucleotides, the CDR3 is TGCGCCAGCAGCCAGAGGGCCGTTACCACTGAAGCTTTCTTT.

This sequence joins TRBV14 and TRBJ2-1; 7 bases line up with TRBD2. V lost 0 bases to trimming and J lost 4 bases; unmatched junction nucleotides: 6. CDR1 and CDR2 (germline): SGHDN, FVKESK. The CDR3 loop spans 16 amino acids. CDR3 residues: CASSQEAGKLYNEQFF. The CDR3 DNA reads TGTGCCAGCAGCCAAGAAGCGGGAAAACTTTACAATGAGCAGTTCTTC.

The J gene is TRBJ2-1, the V gene TRBV7-9, with TRBD1 matching 10 bases. Germline assignment: CDR1 SEHNR and CDR2 FQNEAQ (reference sequence). The CDR3 spans 16 residues. V lost 5 bases and J lost 3; bases outside the gene matches: 7. CDR3 DNA sequence: TGTGCCAGCAGCCCTCTCGGGACAGGGGTCTACAATGAGCAGTTCTTC. Protein product: CASSPLGTGVYNEQFF.

The V call is TRBV7-9, the J call TRBJ2-7; 8 positions agree with TRBD1. This CDR3 comprises 14 residues. With V trimmed by 5 bases and J by 4 bases, 7 bases remained unmatched. Germline CDR1 SEHNR, CDR2 FQNEAQ (reference sequence). Written as DNA, the CDR3 is TGTGCCAGCAGCGAAACGGACAGGGCTTACGAGCAGTACTTC. This translates into CASSETDRAYEQYF.

In this sample, this clonotype turned up a few times. V usage is TRBV14 and J usage is TRBJ2-5, with D perhaps given as TRBD1 or TRBD2 (5 bases each). This CDR3 is built from 15 residues. The V end lost 4 bases, the J end lost 0 bases, and 12 bases lay between the germline ends. In germline, CDR1 is SGHDN, CDR2 FVKESK. Written as DNA, the CDR3 is TGTGCCAGCAGCCGGAATGTGGGGGACCAAGAGACCCAGTACTTC. The encoded protein is CASSRNVGDQETQYF.